Listed here are 25 T cell receptor beta chains from one sample, sequenced in a study of radiotherapy plus CTLA-4 blockade in lung cancer. Measured with immunoSEQ multiplex PCR; TCRdb has only the in-frame clones, and not every one. The sample lists about 72,000 clones; approximately 82% were seen once. Material: peripheral blood, obtained from a patient treated with radiotherapy plus ipilimumab. Every receptor here comes from a human donor with non-small cell lung cancer who had a partial response to radiotherapy plus ipilimumab.

This chain links TRBV30 with TRBJ1-4; D is ambiguous. CDR1 is GTSNPN, CDR2 SVGIG, per germline (reference sequence). The ends were cut back, 0 bases at V and 7 bases at J, with 18 bases in the middle. The CDR3 contains 16 residues. Here the CDR3 DNA reads TGTGCCTGGAGTGTAGCCCTGGGCCTGCGCCCTGAAAAACTGTTTTTT. This translates into CAWSVALGLRPEKLFF.

This chain connects TRBV7-2 to TRBJ2-5, with D perhaps TRBD2 (5 bases). The germline V gene encodes CDR1 SGHTA and CDR2 FQGNSA. V was shortened by 5 bases and J by 6 bases, with 19 bases between the two germline ends. This CDR3 contains 15 residues. This CDR3 is CASSPIVGVVKTQYF. The CDR3 DNA follows: TGTGCCAGCAGCCCAATCGTGGGAGTAGTGAAGACCCAGTACTTC.

V and J are TRBV2 and TRBJ2-7, with 7 bases identical to TRBD1. Germline V gene sequence: CDR1 SNHLY, CDR2 FYNNEI. V trimming: 4 bases; J trimming: 3 bases; junction bases outside the gene matches: 9. The CDR3 runs 15 residues. CDR3 DNA: TGTGCCAGCAGTGCGGACAGGACCTTCAACTACGAGCAGTACTTC. This codes for CASSADRTFNYEQYF.

V gene TRBV7-9 combines with J gene TRBJ1-5; D not resolved. V lost 1 base, J lost 4 bases, and 8 bases lay in between. The CDR3 is 14 residues long. Germline CDR1 is SEHNR and CDR2 is FQNEAQ (reference sequence). CDR3 sequence: CASSLGALNQPQHF. CDR3 bases: TGTGCCAGCAGCTTAGGGGCCTTGAATCAGCCCCAGCATTTT.

The CDR3 here is CASSSLDRREAFF. CDR3 bases: TGTGCCAGCAGTTCTTTGGACAGGAGGGAAGCTTTCTTT. The chain is built from TRBV6-1 and TRBJ1-1; 7 bases match TRBD1. With 5 bases clipped from V and 8 bases from J, the junction kept 8 bases outside the gene matches. Germline CDR1 reads MNHNS; CDR2 reads SASEGT. There are 13 residues in the CDR3.

V is TRBV12-5 and J is TRBJ2-2; a possible D gene is TRBD2 (6 bases). Germline assignment: CDR1 LGHNT and CDR2 FRNRAP. This CDR3 comprises 17 residues. V gave up 0 bases and J gave up 0 bases, with 11 bases separating them. The CDR3 loop is CASGLVIGGTNTGELFF. The DNA for the CDR3 is TGTGCTAGTGGTTTGGTAATTGGCGGGACGAACACCGGGGAGCTGTTTTTT.

The rearrangement links TRBV7-9 to TRBJ1-2; D possibly corresponds to TRBD1 (6 bases). The length of the CDR3 is 13 residues. V lost 5 bases, J lost 4 bases, and 11 bases lay in between. The V gene's germline CDR1 is SEHNR and CDR2 FQNEAQ (reference sequence). The CDR3 DNA is TGTGCCAGCAGCAGGGACACAACCTATGGCTACACCTTC. Residues: CASSRDTTYGYTF. The full variable domain, with the rest looked up from reference TRBV7-9 and TRBJ1-2, is DTGVSQNPRHKITKRGQNVTFRCDPISEHNRLYWYRQTLGQGPEFLTYFQNEAQLEKSRLLSDRFSAERPKGSFSTLEIQRTEQGDSAMYLCASSRDTTYGYTFGSGTRLTVV.

The CDR3 coding sequence is TGTGCCAGCAGCCTCCATCTAGCAAACAATGAGCAGTTCTTC. Translation gives CASSLHLANNEQFF. The chain uses TRBV9 and TRBJ2-1; perhaps TRBD2 as D (5 bases). The CDR3 has 14 amino acids. The V gene lost 4 bases and the J gene lost 5 bases, with 13 bases spanning the gap. In germline, CDR1 is SGDLS, CDR2 YYNGEE.

The chain couples TRBV28 to TRBJ2-7; TRBD1 is a possible D gene (6 bases). The CDR3 contains 16 residues. CDR1 and CDR2 (germline): MDHEN, SYDVKM. Trimming cost V 6 bases and J 0 bases, with 18 bases left between them. The CDR3 DNA reads TGTGCCAGCAGCCTCTGGGGACAATTGAGCTCCTACGAGCAGTACTTC. Translating it yields CASSLWGQLSSYEQYF.

This chain joins TRBV7-8 and TRBJ2-3, with TRBD2 matching 14 bases. Germline trimming cut 6 bases from V and 5 bases from J; bases unmatched to any gene: 4. There are 15 residues in the CDR3. CDR1 and CDR2 from the germline V gene are SGHVS and FQNEAQ. The CDR3 nucleotides are TGTGCCAGCAGGGGGACTAGCGGGAGAGGAGATACGCAGTATTTT. Residues: CASRGTSGRGDTQYF.

This chain uses TRBV7-2 with TRBJ1-2, with D unclear. This CDR3 is 13 amino acids long. The V end was cut by 3 bases, the J end by 7 bases, with 12 bases between. Germline lookup yields CDR1 SGHTA and CDR2 FQGNSA. This CDR3 is CASSFASSGGYTF. In DNA form, the CDR3 reads TGTGCCAGCAGCTTTGCCTCTTCGGGTGGCTACACCTTC.

Here the CDR3 reads CASSLVQDTGELFF. The CDR3 region has the DNA TGCGCCAGCAGCTTGGTGCAGGACACCGGGGAGCTGTTTTTT. This rearrangement joins TRBV5-1 to TRBJ2-2; unclear D gene. Germline V CDR1 and CDR2: SGHRS, YFSETQ. V gave up 0 bases and J gave up 3 bases, with 6 bases separating them. The CDR3 is 14 amino acids.

The rearrangement uses TRBV27 and TRBJ1-5; D call uncertain. Germline loops: CDR1 MNHEY, CDR2 SMNVEV (reference sequence). V lost 3 bases, J lost 9 bases, and 12 bases lay in between. This CDR3 contains 13 residues. Here the CDR3 reads CASSFTLRGPQHF. The DNA of the CDR3 is TGTGCCAGCAGTTTCACCCTCCGAGGGCCCCAGCATTTT.

The V gene is TRBV5-6, the J gene TRBJ2-5; 7 positions agree with TRBD2. Losses at the gene ends were 6 bases for V and 5 bases for J; bases not matched to a gene: 13. The CDR3 is 15 amino acids. From germline, CDR1 is SGHDT and CDR2 YYEEEE. CDR3 sequence: CASTSLRGSGETQYF. As DNA, the CDR3 is TGTGCCAGCACCTCCCTGCGGGGGTCGGGGGAGACCCAGTACTTC.

The chain has TRBV6-1 and TRBJ1-3, with TRBD1 identical over 9 bases. V trimming: 10 bases; J trimming: 1 base; junction bases outside the gene matches: 5. The CDR3 spans 14 residues. Germline values: CDR1 MNHNS, CDR2 SASEGT. The CDR3 loop is CATMTGGSGNTIYF. The CDR3 DNA sequence: TGTGCCACCATGACAGGGGGATCTGGAAACACCATATATTTT.

The chain uses TRBV7-2 and TRBJ2-3; 10 bases are shared with TRBD2. CDR1 and CDR2 from the germline V gene are SGHTA and FQGNSA. The CDR3 runs to 16 residues. With V trimmed by 1 base and J by 5 bases, 6 bases remained unmatched. CDR3 bases: TGTGCCAGCAGCTTAGTTCTAGCGGGAGCGGAAGATACGCAGTATTTT. Its translation: CASSLVLAGAEDTQYF.

The V call is TRBV2, the J call TRBJ2-2, with 9 bases aligning to TRBD1. In germline, CDR1 is SNHLY, CDR2 FYNNEI. J lost 3 bases, V lost 7 bases, and 6 bases had no gene match. The CDR3 contains 15 residues. The CDR3 sequence is CASNRDREDTGELFF. The CDR3 DNA reads TGTGCCAGCAACCGGGACAGGGAGGACACCGGGGAGCTGTTTTTT.

A note on this clone: Other nucleotide sequences from this sample produce the same CDR3. This chain uses TRBV6-1 with TRBJ2-7; the match to TRBD2 covers 12 bases. The junction had 9 bases not matched to a gene; V was cut back by 8 bases and J by 4 bases. There are 15 residues in the CDR3. The V gene's germline CDR1 is MNHNS and CDR2 SASEGT. Here the CDR3 DNA reads TGTGCCAGCGGACTAGCGGGGCCTACTACTTACGAGCAGTACTTC. This codes for CASGLAGPTTYEQYF.

V usage is TRBV6-1 and J usage is TRBJ2-1; 8 bases map to TRBD2. V dropped 8 bases and J dropped 9; count of bases not matched to a gene: 15. Germline V gene lookup returns CDR1 MNHNS and CDR2 SASEGT. The CDR3 covers 15 residues. The CDR3 DNA reads TGTGCCAGCCTTTTCCACGGGAGGGCCGGGGGTGAGCAGTTCTTC. Translating it yields CASLFHGRAGGEQFF.

This sequence joins TRBV10-2 and TRBJ2-1, with 8 bases that match TRBD2. CDR1 and CDR2 (germline): WSHSY, SAAADI. J lost 4 bases, V lost 3 bases, and 5 bases had no gene match. This CDR3 has 15 residues. The CDR3: CASSELAATYNEQFF. CDR3 nucleotides: TGCGCCAGCAGTGAACTAGCGGCAACATACAATGAGCAGTTCTTC.

In this sample, this clone turned up a few times. The genes are TRBV5-1 and TRBJ2-7; 9 nucleotides agree with TRBD1. Germline trimming cut 0 bases from V and 7 bases from J; bases unmatched to any gene: 2. This CDR3 contains 13 residues. Germline values: CDR1 SGHRS, CDR2 YFSETQ. The CDR3 protein is CASSLVGQGEQYF. The CDR3 DNA sequence: TGCGCCAGCAGCTTGGTTGGACAGGGGGAGCAGTACTTC.

The chain joins TRBV5-4 to TRBJ2-2; 10 bases are a match to TRBD2. Germline CDR1 is SGHNT and CDR2 is YYREEE (reference sequence). J lost 4 bases, V lost 0 bases, and 3 bases had no gene match. This CDR3 contains 16 residues. CDR3: CASSLASGSVTGELFF. The CDR3, as DNA: TGTGCCAGCAGCTTGGCTAGCGGGAGCGTCACCGGGGAGCTGTTTTTT.

This clone has a single count. The chain carries TRBV29-1 and TRBJ2-7; 7 bases agree with TRBD2. The junction had 15 bases not matched to a gene; V was cut back by 0 bases and J by 4 bases. Germline V gene data show CDR1 as SQVTM and CDR2 as ANQGSEA. The CDR3 has 17 amino acids. CDR3 loop: CSVEDPGIGTTDYEQYF. The CDR3 DNA is TGCAGCGTTGAAGATCCGGGGATTGGGACTACTGATTACGAGCAGTACTTC.

The V and J genes are TRBV7-9 and TRBJ2-1; 9 bases are shared with TRBD2. From germline, CDR1 is SEHNR and CDR2 FQNEAQ (reference sequence). V lost 1 base and J lost 0; bases outside the gene matches: 7. CDR3 length equals 18 residues. Written as DNA, the CDR3 is TGTGCCAGCAGCTTAGTCGAAGTAGCGGGAGCCTCCTACAATGAGCAGTTCTTC. It encodes CASSLVEVAGASYNEQFF.

This clone was recorded only once. V and J are TRBV19 and TRBJ2-2; tentative D call: TRBD1 (5 bases). Germline CDR1 LNHDA, CDR2 SQIVND (reference sequence). This CDR3 has 15 residues. The ends were cut back, 3 bases at V and 6 bases at J, with 14 bases in the middle. CDR3 sequence: CASSIRAGTAGELFF. The DNA for the CDR3 is TGTGCCAGTAGTATCAGGGCAGGTACGGCCGGGGAGCTGTTTTTT.